The present entry profiles one TCR beta chain with its context. Clones were read by immunoSEQ multiplex PCR, and TCRdb kept only the in-frame ones, dropping some. The data contain about 200,000 clones, less than 95% of them singletons. The record originates from a study of T cell responses to AZD1222 COVID-19 vaccine. The TCR comes from an adult who received the MenACWY meningococcal vaccine as a control. The source was peripheral blood, collected 28 days after the second dose of the MenACWY control vaccine.

In nucleotides, the CDR3 is TGTGCCAGCGGACCAAGCGGGAGGTCCTACAATGAGCAGTTCTTC. It yields the protein CASGPSGRSYNEQFF. The V call is TRBV7-3, the J call TRBJ2-1, with TRBD2 identical over 9 bases. Germline V gene data show CDR1 as SGHTA and CDR2 as FQGTGA. With V trimmed by 8 bases and J by 1 base, 6 bases remained unmatched. This CDR3 is 15 amino acids long.